Shown below are 15 T cell receptor beta chains from a single sample sequenced in a study of blood T cell repertoires in COVID-19. Generated by immunoSEQ multiplex PCR, the TCRdb table keeps only in-frame clones and is missing some. The table records 200,000 to 250,000 clones, over 80% of them present only once. The sequenced material came from peripheral blood. The receptors derive from a human donor in a cohort sampled during active COVID-19.

The chain has TRBV10-3 and TRBJ1-2; D remains unclear. CDR1 ENHRY and CDR2 SYGVKD come from the germline V gene. The CDR3 is 13 residues long. Trimming removed 7 bases at V and 7 bases at J, with 16 bases between. The CDR3 spells CAITVVGSGGYTF. DNA of the CDR3: TGTGCCATCACCGTAGTCGGTTCTGGTGGCTACACCTTC.

V and J are TRBV29-1 and TRBJ2-5; TRBD2 is a possible D gene (6 bases). This CDR3 region has 14 residues. Germline V CDR1 and CDR2: SQVTM, ANQGSEA. CDR3 in amino acids: CSTIADVYQETQYF. CDR3 sequence (DNA): TGCAGTACCATAGCGGATGTGTACCAAGAGACCCAGTACTTC.

With regard to this clone: This CDR3 is also generated by other DNA sequences in the sample. V gene TRBV28 combines with J gene TRBJ2-1; 9 positions match TRBD2. The germline gives CDR1 MDHEN, CDR2 SYDVKM. This CDR3 region has 19 residues. The V segment lost 8 bases and the J segment 4 bases; nucleotides outside the gene matches: 21. The CDR3 loop reads CASLRRGREGLLAYNEQFF. The CDR3 nucleotides read TGTGCCAGCCTCAGACGGGGGCGGGAGGGCTTGTTAGCATACAATGAGCAGTTCTTC. Drawing the rest from reference TRBV28 and TRBJ2-1, the complete variable domain is DVKVTQSSRYLVKRTGEKVFLECVQDMDHENMFWYRQDPGLGLRLIYFSYDVKMKEKGDIPEGYSVSREKKERFSLILESASTNQTSMYLCASLRRGREGLLAYNEQFFGPGTRLTVL.

The table lists this clone with a few counts. V gene TRBV9 combines with J gene TRBJ1-6, with D uncertain. The CDR3 is made up of 15 amino acids. The V end was cut by 3 bases, the J end by 6 bases, with 13 bases between. Germline CDR1 SGDLS, CDR2 YYNGEE. As DNA, the CDR3 is TGTGCCAGCAGCGAGGCCTCCGGAGGTAATTCACCCCTCCACTTT. It is translated as CASSEASGGNSPLHF. Full variable domain (remainder filled in from reference TRBV9 and TRBJ1-6): DSGVTQTPKHLITATGQRVTLRCSPRSGDLSVYWYQQSLDQGLQFLIQYYNGEERAKGNILERFSAQQFPDLHSELNLSSLELGDSALYFCASSEASGGNSPLHFGNGTRLTVT.

The V gene is TRBV10-2, the J gene TRBJ1-1; the match to TRBD1 covers 7 bases. The germline gives CDR1 WSHSY, CDR2 SAAADI. The CDR3 consists of 13 residues. V lost 3 bases to trimming and J lost 4 bases; unmatched junction nucleotides: 2. The DNA of the CDR3 is TGCGCCAGCAGTGAAGACAGGGCCACTGAAGCTTTCTTT. It translates to CASSEDRATEAFF.

The chain is built from TRBV3-1 (or the pseudogene TRBV3-2) and TRBJ2-3; no definite D call. From germline, CDR1 is LGHDT and CDR2 YNNKEL (reference sequence). This CDR3 has 16 residues. Trimming removed 0 bases from V and 0 bases from J, with 10 bases in between. CDR3 DNA sequence: TGTGCCAGCAGCCAAGAAGGAGCACCGAGCACAGATACGCAGTATTTT. This codes for CASSQEGAPSTDTQYF.

The rearrangement links TRBV7-2 to TRBJ2-1; 7 bases line up with TRBD1. Per germline, CDR1 SGHTA and CDR2 FQGNSA. The ends lost 5 bases at V and 1 base at J; junction bases unmatched: 5. The CDR3 extends over 15 amino acids. The CDR3 protein is CASSLRGSSYNEQFF. CDR3 bases: TGTGCCAGCAGCCTCAGGGGGTCGTCCTACAATGAGCAGTTCTTC.

This clone appeared a few times. V usage is TRBV27 and J usage is TRBJ2-1, with D possibly being TRBD2 (6 bases). V lost 5 bases and J 0 bases, leaving 14 bases between the germline ends. CDR3 length equals 16 residues. Germline V gene data show CDR1 as MNHEY and CDR2 as SMNVEV (reference sequence). The CDR3 spells CASSLISGTSYNEQFF. Written as DNA, the CDR3 is TGTGCCAGCAGTCTTATTAGCGGTACCTCCTACAATGAGCAGTTCTTC.

This clone was seen only a few times. The CDR3, as DNA: TGTGCCAGCAGTGAATGGGGCAACGCGAACACCGGGGAGCTGTTTTTT. Its translation is CASSEWGNANTGELFF. This rearrangement joins TRBV2 to TRBJ2-2; D may be TRBD1 (5 bases). This CDR3 has 16 amino acids. Germline CDR1 reads SNHLY; CDR2 reads FYNNEI. Trimming left V 2 bases short and J 0 bases short, with 10 bases between.

In this sample, this clone turned up a few times. The V call is TRBV7-2, the J call TRBJ2-5; 16 nucleotides match TRBD2. V lost 5 bases and J lost 2; bases outside the gene matches: 2. This CDR3 spans 16 amino acids. Germline values: CDR1 SGHTA, CDR2 FQGNSA. CDR3 DNA sequence: TGTGCCAGCAGCGCGGGACTAGCGGGAGGGCAAGAGACCCAGTACTTC. It yields the protein CASSAGLAGGQETQYF. The whole variable domain, remainder taken from reference TRBV7-2 and TRBJ2-5, is GAGVSQSPSNKVTEKGKDVELRCDPISGHTALYWYRQSLGQGLEFLIYFQGNSAPDKSGLPSDRFSAERTGGSVSTLTIQRTQQEDSAVYLCASSAGLAGGQETQYFGPGTRLLVL.

The genes are TRBV19 and TRBJ2-2, with TRBD1 matching 9 bases. Trimming removed 4 bases from V and 5 bases from J; junction bases left unmatched: 5. This CDR3 contains 15 residues. Germline values: CDR1 LNHDA, CDR2 SQIVND (reference sequence). The CDR3 DNA reads TGTGCCAGTAGTAGGGGACAGGGTCGGACCGGGGAGCTGTTTTTT. Protein: CASSRGQGRTGELFF.

This clone was seen a single time. The chain combines TRBV19 with TRBJ2-2; 7 bases agree with TRBD2. Germline loops: CDR1 LNHDA, CDR2 SQIVND (reference sequence). Trimming at V came to 3 bases and at J to 6 bases, leaving 10 bases not matched to a gene. The CDR3 covers 16 residues. In nucleotides, the CDR3 is TGTGCCAGTAGTATCCCCCGGGGCGGGAGAGCCGGGGAGCTGTTTTTT. Encoded protein: CASSIPRGGRAGELFF.

The chain employs TRBV18 and TRBJ1-6; 7 positions agree with TRBD1. The junction had 6 bases not matched to a gene; V was cut back by 3 bases and J by 7 bases. The length of the CDR3 is 15 residues. Germline CDR1 is KGHSH and CDR2 is LQKENI. In nucleotides, the CDR3 is TGTGCCAGCTCACCCCAAGGGGGCGGCAATTCACCCCTCCACTTT. This gives the protein CASSPQGGGNSPLHF. Together with reference TRBV18 and TRBJ1-6, the CDR3 gives the full variable domain: NAGVMQNPRHLVRRRGQEARLRCSPMKGHSHVYWYRQLPEEGLKFMVYLQKENIIDESGMPKERFSAEFPKEGPSILRIQQVVRGDSAAYFCASSPQGGGNSPLHFGNGTRLTVT.

The chain is built from TRBV6-5 and TRBJ2-1; 8 nucleotides align to TRBD2. Germline values: CDR1 MNHEY, CDR2 SVGAGI. CDR3 length: 15 amino acids. Unmatched junction bases numbered 4, after V lost 2 bases and J lost 4 bases. In DNA, the CDR3 is TGTGCCAGCAGTTACCAGCGGGAGAGGTACAATGAGCAGTTCTTC. Translation gives CASSYQRERYNEQFF.

This clone was seen only once. The genes are TRBV9 and TRBJ1-2, with TRBD1 matching 9 bases. The CDR3 consists of 16 residues. Per the germline V gene, CDR1 is SGDLS and CDR2 is YYNGEE. V was clipped by 3 bases and J by 8 bases; unmatched bases: 14. DNA for the CDR3: TGTGCCAGCAGCGAGACCAAGGGACAGGGAATAGGGGGCTACACCTTC. This sequence encodes CASSETKGQGIGGYTF.